The clone carrying this T cell receptor (beta chain) has a count of ten or more. Its antigen is still unknown. With 1 base removed from V and 3 bases from J, the gap between germline ends came to 4 bases. CDR1 is SGHVS and CDR2 is FQNEAQ in the germline V gene. CDR3 length: 13 residues. A single record per CDR3 protein comes from TCRdb applying MiXCR to the reads. Here the sample spans some 130,000 distinct CDR3 sequences, approximately 30% being singletons. These data belong to a study of T cell repertoires in cytomegalovirus infection. This TCR derives from a human donor in good health (CMV status not recorded). Some clones in this sample may be carry-over from other donors' samples. Sequencing was performed on CD8+ T cells from cultured PBMCs, taken from culture after CMV antigen stimulation. The rearrangement uses TRBV7-8 and TRBJ1-5, with D unclear. CDR3 sequence reads: CASSLGNNQPQHF. In nucleotides, the CDR3 is TGTGCCAGCAGCTTAGGGAACAATCAGCCCCAGCATTTT.